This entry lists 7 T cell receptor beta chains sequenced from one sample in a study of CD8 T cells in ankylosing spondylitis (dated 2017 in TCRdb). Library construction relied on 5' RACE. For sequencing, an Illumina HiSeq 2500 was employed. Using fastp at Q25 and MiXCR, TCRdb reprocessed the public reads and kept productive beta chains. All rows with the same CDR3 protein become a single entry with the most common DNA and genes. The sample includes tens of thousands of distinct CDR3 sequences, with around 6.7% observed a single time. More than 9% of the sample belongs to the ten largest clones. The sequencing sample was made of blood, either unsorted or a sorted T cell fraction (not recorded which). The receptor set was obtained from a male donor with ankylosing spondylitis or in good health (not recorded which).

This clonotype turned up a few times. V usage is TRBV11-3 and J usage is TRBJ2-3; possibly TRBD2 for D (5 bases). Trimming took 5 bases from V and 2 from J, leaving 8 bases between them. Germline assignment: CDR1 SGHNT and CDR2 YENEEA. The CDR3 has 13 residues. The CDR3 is CASSLGDTDTQYF. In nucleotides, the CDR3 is TGTGCCAGCAGCCTGGGAGACACAGATACGCAGTATTTT. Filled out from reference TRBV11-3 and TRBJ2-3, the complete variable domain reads EAGVVQSPRYKIIEKKQPVAFWCNPISGHNTLYWYLQNLGQGPELLIRYENEEAVDDSQLPKDRFSAERLKGVDSTLKIQPAELGDSAVYLCASSLGDTDTQYFGPGTRLTVL.

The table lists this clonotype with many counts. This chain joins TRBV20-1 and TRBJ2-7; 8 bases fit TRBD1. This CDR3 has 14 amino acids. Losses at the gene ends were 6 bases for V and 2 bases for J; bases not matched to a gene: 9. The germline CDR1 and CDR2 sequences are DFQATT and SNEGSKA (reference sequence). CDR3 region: CSAIGQGGAYEQYF. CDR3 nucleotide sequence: TGCAGTGCCATAGGACAGGGTGGTGCCTACGAGCAGTACTTC.

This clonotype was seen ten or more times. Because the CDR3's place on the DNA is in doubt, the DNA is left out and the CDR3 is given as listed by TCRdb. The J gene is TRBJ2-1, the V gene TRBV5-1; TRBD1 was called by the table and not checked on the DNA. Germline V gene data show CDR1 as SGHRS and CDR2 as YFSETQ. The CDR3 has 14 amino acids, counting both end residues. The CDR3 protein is CASSLRRAGDEQFF.

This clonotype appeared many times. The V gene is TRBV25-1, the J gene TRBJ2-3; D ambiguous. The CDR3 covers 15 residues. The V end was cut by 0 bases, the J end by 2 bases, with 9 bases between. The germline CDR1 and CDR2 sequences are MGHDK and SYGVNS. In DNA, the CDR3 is TGTGCCAGCAGTGAATATGTGGGGTTCACAGATACGCAGTATTTT. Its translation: CASSEYVGFTDTQYF.

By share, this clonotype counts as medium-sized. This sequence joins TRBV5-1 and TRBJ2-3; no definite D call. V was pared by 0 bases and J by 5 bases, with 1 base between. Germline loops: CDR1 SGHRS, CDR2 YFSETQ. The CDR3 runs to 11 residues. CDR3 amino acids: CASSLGDTQYF. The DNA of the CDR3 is TGCGCCAGCAGCTTGGGAGATACGCAGTATTTT.

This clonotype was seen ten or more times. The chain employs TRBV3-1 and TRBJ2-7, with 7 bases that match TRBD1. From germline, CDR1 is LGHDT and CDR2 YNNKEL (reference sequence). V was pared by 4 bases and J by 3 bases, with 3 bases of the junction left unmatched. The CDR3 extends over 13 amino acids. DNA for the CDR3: TGTGCCAGCAGCCCACGGACAGGCTACGAGCAGTACTTC. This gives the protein CASSPRTGYEQYF.

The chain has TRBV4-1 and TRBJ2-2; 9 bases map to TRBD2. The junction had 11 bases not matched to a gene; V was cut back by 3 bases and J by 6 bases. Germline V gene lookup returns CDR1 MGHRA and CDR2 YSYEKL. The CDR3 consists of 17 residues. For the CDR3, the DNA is TGCGCCAGCAGCCATGCTACACCGGGACTAGCTGCCGGGGAGCTGTTTTTT. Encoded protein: CASSHATPGLAAGELFF.